The next 8 T cell receptor beta chains were all read from a single sample in a study of shared clonotypes between healthy human individuals. Naive CD8 populations comprised CD45RO-negative cells positively selected for CCR7, excluding terminally differentiated effector memory CD45RA+ cells. The data were produced by immunoSEQ multiplex PCR, yet TCRdb's version contains in-frame clones alone and is incomplete. Of about 590,000 clones in the sample, 95% to 96% were seen once. Source material: naive CD8+ T cells sorted from blood. These receptors were taken from a woman aged 25-40 years in good health.

The chain uses TRBV10-3 and TRBJ1-2; TRBD1 is a possible D gene (5 bases). Germline CDR1 and CDR2: ENHRY and SYGVKD. V was cut by 4 bases and J by 2 bases, with 11 bases left in between. The CDR3 is made up of 14 amino acids. The CDR3 protein is CAISAGQLNYGYTF. The CDR3, as DNA: TGTGCCATCAGTGCGGGGCAGCTAAACTATGGCTACACCTTC.

The chain has TRBV5-6 and TRBJ2-2, with 8 bases lining up with TRBD1. The CDR3 runs 16 residues. Germline V gene data show CDR1 as SGHDT and CDR2 as YYEEEE. V shed 0 bases and J 4 bases; nucleotides not matched to a gene: 5. The CDR3 sequence: CASSLAARGLTGELFF. CDR3 nucleotide sequence: TGTGCCAGCAGCTTGGCCGCCAGGGGGCTCACCGGGGAGCTGTTTTTT.

This rearrangement joins TRBV11-2 to TRBJ1-1; D is undetermined. CDR1 and CDR2 from the germline V gene are SGHAT and FQNNGV. V lost 0 bases and J lost 8, with 13 bases in between. The CDR3 contains 14 residues. CDR3 region: CASSLDLGEGEAFF. In DNA form, the CDR3 reads TGTGCCAGCAGCTTAGATTTAGGTGAGGGAGAAGCTTTCTTT.

The J gene is TRBJ2-1, the V gene TRBV27; TRBD2 aligns across 10 bases. This CDR3 has 15 amino acids. The germline V gene has CDR1 MNHEY and CDR2 SMNVEV (reference sequence). Trimming removed 3 bases from V and 9 bases from J; junction bases left unmatched: 8. The CDR3 DNA sequence: TGTGCCAGCAGTTTGGGGCTAGCGGGAGTCATTGAGCAGTTCTTC. Its protein product is CASSLGLAGVIEQFF.

V and J are TRBV2 and TRBJ2-7, with D possibly being TRBD2 (6 bases). V gave up 8 bases and J gave up 0 bases, with 14 bases separating them. Looked up from germline, CDR1 is SNHLY and CDR2 is FYNNEI. The CDR3 runs 14 residues. CDR3 sequence: CASVVGGSSYEQYF. The DNA of the CDR3 is TGTGCCAGCGTCGTGGGAGGAAGCTCCTACGAGCAGTACTTC.

This sequence joins TRBV5-6 and TRBJ2-3, with 9 bases fitting TRBD2. J was trimmed by 7 bases and V by 0 bases; bases with no gene match: 15. The CDR3 consists of 18 residues. Per germline, CDR1 SGHDT and CDR2 YYEEEE. The CDR3 sequence is CASSLVSGSVLMGNTQYF. Written as DNA, the CDR3 is TGTGCCAGCAGCTTGGTTAGCGGGAGCGTTCTCATGGGTAATACGCAGTATTTT.

The chain uses TRBV4-1 and TRBJ2-1; TRBD1 matches at 7 bases. Trimming removed 3 bases from V and 2 bases from J; junction bases left unmatched: 10. The CDR3 has 17 residues. CDR1 is MGHRA, CDR2 YSYEKL, per germline. DNA of the CDR3: TGCGCCAGCAGCCATCAACTAGGACAGGCGACCTACAATGAGCAGTTCTTC. This sequence encodes CASSHQLGQATYNEQFF.

The chain recombines TRBV28 with TRBJ2-5; TRBD1 is a possible D gene (6 bases). The DNA end lines up better with TRBJ2-7; the J call may be wrong. This CDR3 is built from 13 residues. The germline CDR1 and CDR2 sequences are MDHEN and SYDVKM. CDR3: CATRGSNSYEQYF. As DNA, the CDR3 is TGTGCCACCAGGGGCAGTAACTCCTACGAGCAGTACTTC.